The clone carrying this T cell receptor (beta chain) has ten or more counts. Its antigen is not known. RNA transcripts provided the source from which TCR beta CDR3 regions were amplified. Carried out on the TCR CDR3, a first-round RT-PCR used the HTBI primer set. Via MiXCR, TCRdb re-called the multiplex PCR reads, giving one row per CDR3 protein. The repertoire holds about 480,000 distinct CDR3 sequences, with approximately 15% as singletons. These data originate in a study of T cells in Graves' hyperthyroidism and ophthalmopathy. Study observations and caveats: Blood also carried most thyroid clonotypes expanded above 0.001.

V lost 4 bases and J lost 3; bases outside the gene matches: 5. The CDR3 length is 15 residues. The V gene's germline CDR1 is SGHAT and CDR2 FQNNGV. A roughly 9.3 ml volume of fresh peripheral blood provided the PBMCs. The chain recombines TRBV11-2 with TRBJ1-2; 10 bases are shared with TRBD1. Sequences were obtained from blood. This receptor was identified in a woman under 30 with Graves' hyperthyroidism. The CDR3: CASSWTGGRDYGYTF. The CDR3 DNA follows: TGTGCCAGCAGCTGGACAGGGGGTAGGGACTATGGCTACACCTTC.